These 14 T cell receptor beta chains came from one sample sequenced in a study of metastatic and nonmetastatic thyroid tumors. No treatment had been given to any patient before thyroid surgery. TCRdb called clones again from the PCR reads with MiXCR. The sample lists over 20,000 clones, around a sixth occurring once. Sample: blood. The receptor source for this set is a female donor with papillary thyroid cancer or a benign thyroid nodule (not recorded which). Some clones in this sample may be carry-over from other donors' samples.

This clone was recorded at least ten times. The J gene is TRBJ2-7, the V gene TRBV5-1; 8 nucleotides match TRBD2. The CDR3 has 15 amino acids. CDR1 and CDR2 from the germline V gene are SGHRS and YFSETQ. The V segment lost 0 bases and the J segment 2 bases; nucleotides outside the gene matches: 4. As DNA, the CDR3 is TGCGCCAGCAGCTTGGGTCGCGGGGGGACCTACGAGCAGTACTTC. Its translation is CASSLGRGGTYEQYF.

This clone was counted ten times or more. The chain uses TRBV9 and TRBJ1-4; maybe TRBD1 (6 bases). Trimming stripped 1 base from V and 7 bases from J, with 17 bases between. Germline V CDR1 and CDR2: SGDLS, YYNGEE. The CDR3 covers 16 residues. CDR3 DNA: TGTGCCAGCAGCGTAAACTTAGAGCCGGGGGCTGAAAAACTGTTTTTT. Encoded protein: CASSVNLEPGAEKLFF.

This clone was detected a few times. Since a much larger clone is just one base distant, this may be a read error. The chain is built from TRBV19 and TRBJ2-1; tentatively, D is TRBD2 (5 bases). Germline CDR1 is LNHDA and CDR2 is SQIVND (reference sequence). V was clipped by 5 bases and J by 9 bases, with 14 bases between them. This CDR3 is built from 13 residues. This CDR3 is CASSPVDGSEQFF. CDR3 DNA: TGTGCCAGTAGTCCCGTGGATGGGAGTGAGCAGTTCTTC.

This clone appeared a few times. The CDR3 reads CASSDTGLHAQPQHF. CDR3 nucleotides: TGTGCCAGCAGCGATACAGGGCTACACGCACAGCCCCAGCATTTT. V is TRBV6-1 and J is TRBJ1-5; TRBD1 is a possible D gene (6 bases). The V and J ends lost 6 bases and 7 bases respectively, with 19 bases between them. In germline, CDR1 is MNHNS, CDR2 SASEGT. This CDR3 is 15 amino acids long.

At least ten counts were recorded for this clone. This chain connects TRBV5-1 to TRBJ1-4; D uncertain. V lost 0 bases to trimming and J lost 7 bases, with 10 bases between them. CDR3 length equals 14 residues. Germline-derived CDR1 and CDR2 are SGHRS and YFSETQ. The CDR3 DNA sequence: TGCGCCAGCAGCTTGGGGCAAGTTGGTGAAAAACTGTTTTTT. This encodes CASSLGQVGEKLFF. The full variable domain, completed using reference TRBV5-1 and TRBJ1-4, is KAGVTQTPRYLIKTRGQQVTLSCSPISGHRSVSWYQQTPGQGLQFLFEYFSETQRNKGNFPGRFSGRQFSNSRSEMNVSTLELGDSALYLCASSLGQVGEKLFFGSGTQLSVL.

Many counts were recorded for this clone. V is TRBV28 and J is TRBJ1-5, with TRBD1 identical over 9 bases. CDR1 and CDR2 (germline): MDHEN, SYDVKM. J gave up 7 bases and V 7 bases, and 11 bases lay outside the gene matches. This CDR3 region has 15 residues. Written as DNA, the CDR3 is TGTGCCAGCACCAGCCGGACAGGGGCAAAACAGCCCCAGCATTTT. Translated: CASTSRTGAKQPQHF.

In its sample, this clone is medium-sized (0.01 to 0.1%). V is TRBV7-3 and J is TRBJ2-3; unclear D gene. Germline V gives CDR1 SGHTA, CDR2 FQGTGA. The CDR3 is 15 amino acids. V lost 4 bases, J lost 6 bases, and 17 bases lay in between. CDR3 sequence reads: CASSSPSTGVDTQYF. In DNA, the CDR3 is TGTGCCAGCAGCTCCCCGAGCACTGGGGTGGATACGCAGTATTTT. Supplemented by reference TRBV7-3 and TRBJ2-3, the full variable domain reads GAGVSQTPSNKVTEKGKYVELRCDPISGHTALYWYRQSLGQGPEFLIYFQGTGAADDSGLPNDRFFAVRPEGSVSTLKIQRTERGDSAVYLCASSSPSTGVDTQYFGPGTRLTVL.

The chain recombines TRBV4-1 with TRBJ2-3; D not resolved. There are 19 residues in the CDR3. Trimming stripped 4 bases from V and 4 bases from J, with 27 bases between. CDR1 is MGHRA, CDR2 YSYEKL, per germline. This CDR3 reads CASSPLRLGRSGSPDTQYF. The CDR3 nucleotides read TGCGCCAGCAGCCCCCTCCGGTTAGGTCGCAGTGGATCGCCAGATACGCAGTATTTT.

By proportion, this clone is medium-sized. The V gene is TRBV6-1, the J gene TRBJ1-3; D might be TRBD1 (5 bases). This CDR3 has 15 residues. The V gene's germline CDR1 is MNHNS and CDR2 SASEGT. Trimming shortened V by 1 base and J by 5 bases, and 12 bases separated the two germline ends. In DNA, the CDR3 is TGTGCCAGCAGTGAAGGACAGTATTCAAGAAACACCATATATTTT. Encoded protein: CASSEGQYSRNTIYF.

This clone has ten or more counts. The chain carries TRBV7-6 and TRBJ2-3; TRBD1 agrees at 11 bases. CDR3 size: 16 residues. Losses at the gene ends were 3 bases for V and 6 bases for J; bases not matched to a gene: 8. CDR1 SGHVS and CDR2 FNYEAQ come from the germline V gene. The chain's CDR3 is CASSFPRDRGSDTQYF. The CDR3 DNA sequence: TGTGCCAGCAGCTTTCCCCGGGACAGGGGGTCCGATACGCAGTATTTT.

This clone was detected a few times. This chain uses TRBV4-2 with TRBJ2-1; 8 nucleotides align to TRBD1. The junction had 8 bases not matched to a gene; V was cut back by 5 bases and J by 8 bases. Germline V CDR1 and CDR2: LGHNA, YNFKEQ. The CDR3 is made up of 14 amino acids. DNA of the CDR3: TGTGCCAGCAGCGCACAGGGGGGTTGGTATGAGCAGTTCTTC. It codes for CASSAQGGWYEQFF.

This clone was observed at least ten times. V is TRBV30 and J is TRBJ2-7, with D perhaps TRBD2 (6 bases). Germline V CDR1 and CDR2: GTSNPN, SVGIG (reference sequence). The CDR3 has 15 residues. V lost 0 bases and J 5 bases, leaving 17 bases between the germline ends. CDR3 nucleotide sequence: TGTGCCTGGAGTGTACTCGGGGGTGGATTAGACGAGCAGTACTTC. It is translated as CAWSVLGGGLDEQYF.

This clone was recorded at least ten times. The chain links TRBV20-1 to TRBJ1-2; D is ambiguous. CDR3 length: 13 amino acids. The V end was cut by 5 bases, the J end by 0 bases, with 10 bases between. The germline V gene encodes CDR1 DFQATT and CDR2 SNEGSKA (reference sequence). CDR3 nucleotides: TGCAGTGCTCCGGTACAGACTAACTATGGCTACACCTTC. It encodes CSAPVQTNYGYTF.

The CDR3 nucleotides are TGCAGTGCTAGAGATCCCAACAGGGAGGCTGAAGCTTTCTTT. It encodes CSARDPNREAEAFF. The chain joins TRBV20-1 to TRBJ1-1; tentatively, D is TRBD1 (6 bases). There are 14 residues in the CDR3. V lost 0 bases, J lost 6 bases, and 14 bases lay in between. Germline V gene data show CDR1 as DFQATT and CDR2 as SNEGSKA (reference sequence).